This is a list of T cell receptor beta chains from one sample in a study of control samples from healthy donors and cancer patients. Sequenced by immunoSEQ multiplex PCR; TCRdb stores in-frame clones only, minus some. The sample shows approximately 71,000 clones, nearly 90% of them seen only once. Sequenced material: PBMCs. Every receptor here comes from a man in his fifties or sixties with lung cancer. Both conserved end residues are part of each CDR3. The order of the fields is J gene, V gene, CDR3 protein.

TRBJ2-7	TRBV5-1	CASSLESVHEQYF
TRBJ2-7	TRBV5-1	CASSSYVGGEQYF
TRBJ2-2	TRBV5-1	CASSLRYGNTGELFF
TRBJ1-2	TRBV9	CASSRDRMEYGYTF
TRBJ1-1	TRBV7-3	CASSLRGVDTEAFF
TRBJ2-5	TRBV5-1	CATGLAGEETQYF
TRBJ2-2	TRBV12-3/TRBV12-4	CASSLHTGELFF
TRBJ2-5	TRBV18	CASSPPFAGEETQYF
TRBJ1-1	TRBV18	CASSPPERSSPEAFF
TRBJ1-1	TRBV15	CATSRAPGEAFF